This T cell receptor (beta chain) was recorded in a study of graft-versus-host responses after intestinal transplantation. Background on the study: Every recipient underwent anti-thymocyte globulin induction, then tacrolimus and steroids for two to four years. Findings and limits, study-wide: Detection of GvH clones occurred in recipient marrow, and some had their first appearance in ileum or blood.

The study plated roughly 200,000 CFSE-labeled responders with roughly 200,000 irradiated, violet-dye-labeled stimulators. Post-reaction sorting isolated proliferating CFSE-low CD3+CD4+ and CD3+CD8+ responders. This clone is judged medium-sized (0.01 to 0.1%). The sample holds other DNA sequences that translate to the same CDR3. Germline loops: CDR1 MNHEY, CDR2 SMNVEV (reference sequence). The CDR3 totals 16 residues. V lost 3 bases and J lost 2; bases outside the gene matches: 7. Libraries were prepared by immunoSEQ multiplex PCR; TCRdb keeps only in-frame clonotypes and omits some of them. Of nearly 9,000 clones in the sample, around 28% are singletons; the top ten hold approximately 5%.

The sample consisted of alloreactive CD8+ T cells from a mixed lymphocyte reaction culture, taken before transplantation. Subset in this sample: CFSE-low proliferating T cells sorted from roughly six-day pre-transplant mixed lymphocyte reaction (GvH or HvG direction). The source of this sequence is a human patient who was an organ donor for intestinal transplantation. The chain joins TRBV27 to TRBJ2-7, with 10 bases identical to TRBD2. The CDR3 nucleotides are TGTGCCAGCAGTTTGGTTCGAGCGGGGGGGCCCTACGAGCAGTACTTC. The encoded protein is CASSLVRAGGPYEQYF.